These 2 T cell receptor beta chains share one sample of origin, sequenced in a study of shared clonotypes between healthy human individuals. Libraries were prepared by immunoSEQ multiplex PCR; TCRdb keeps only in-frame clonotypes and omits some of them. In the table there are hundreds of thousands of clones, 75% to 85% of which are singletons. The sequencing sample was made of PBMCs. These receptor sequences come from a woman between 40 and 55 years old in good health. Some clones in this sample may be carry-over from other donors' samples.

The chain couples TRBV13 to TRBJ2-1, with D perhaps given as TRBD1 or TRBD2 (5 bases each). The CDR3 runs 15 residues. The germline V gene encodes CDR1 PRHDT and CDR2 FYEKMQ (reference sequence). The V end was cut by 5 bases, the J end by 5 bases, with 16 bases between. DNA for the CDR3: TGTGCCAGCAGCCACCGGGACCCCACGGACAATGAGCAGTTCTTC. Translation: CASSHRDPTDNEQFF.

This CDR3 is CAWSYNSPEAFF. CDR3 DNA sequence: TGTGCCTGGAGTTATAATTCGCCTGAAGCTTTCTTT. J is TRBJ1-1 and V is TRBV30; D ambiguous. Germline lookup yields CDR1 GTSNPN and CDR2 SVGIG (reference sequence). This CDR3 spans 12 amino acids. V was cut by 2 bases and J by 6 bases, with 10 bases left in between.